This record covers a single T cell receptor beta chain. What it recognizes is unknown. Execution of the assay was at deep level. Across several immunoSEQ plates, the genomic DNA of each subset was split evenly. Repertoires were generated with immunoSEQ multiplex PCR, while TCRdb's copy carries only in-frame clones and drops some. The repertoire includes roughly 1,000,000 clones, 75% to 80% of them detected once, and 0.6% to 0.7% sits in the top ten. The V end was cut by 4 bases, the J end by 4 bases, with 10 bases between. Germline CDR1 is SGDLS and CDR2 is YYNGEE. The CDR3 length is 13 residues. The sample originates from a study of shared clonotypes between healthy human individuals. Study-level points and caveats: Several donors shared about 4.8% of their naive CD4 clonotypes. Enrolling few donors narrowed the genetic and exposure-history diversity that was represented.

The material sequenced was memory CD4+ T cells from PBMCs. Subset: CD45RA-negative fraction. This clonotype was obtained from a man aged 18-30 years in good health. Some clones in this sample may be carry-over from other donors' samples. This chain uses TRBV9 with TRBJ2-3; D uncertain. The CDR3 protein is CASSPHGPDTQYF. DNA of the CDR3: TGTGCCAGCAGCCCTCACGGCCCAGATACGCAGTATTTT.